These T cell receptor beta chains were read from a single sample in a study of blood T cell repertoires in COVID-19. Repertoires were generated with immunoSEQ multiplex PCR, while TCRdb's copy carries only in-frame clones and drops some. This sample yields about 50,000 clones, of which around 86% are seen a single time; under 6% belongs to the top ten. Input material: peripheral blood. These receptors were taken from a man aged 40-49 years with active COVID-19. The conserved cysteine and the conserved F or W are not part of the CDR3 here.

CDR3 length | V gene | CDR3 protein
11 | TRBV11-2 | ASSLGQGTEAF
11 | TRBV30 | AWSTGVGTEAF
12 | TRBV19 | ASSPRTPGKEAF
13 | TRBV19 | ASRFETGYNYGYT
15 | TRBV18 | ASSPPSLPGGGSEAF
14 | TRBV28 | ASNQAGVEVNYGYT
12 | TRBV28 | ASSFTGGLYGYT
15 | TRBV10-1 | ASGGTMGLAGGNEQF
12 | TRBV5-4 | ASSLRLAGGEQF
11 | TRBV10-1 | ASSGNRGTEAF
13 | TRBV7-2 | ASSWRADPQETQY
12 | TRBV10-3 | AIGTASGANVLT
11 | TRBV3-1/TRBV3-2 | ASSPGLAGEQY
14 | TRBV24-1 | ATSDLISGPTDTQY
10 | TRBV7-9 | ASSNAGAIQY
14 | TRBV11-3 | ASSLETGTGAYEQY
14 | TRBV3-1/TRBV3-2 | ASSQPSGSGTDTQY
12 | TRBV10-3 | AISESGEGNEQF
13 | TRBV5-5 | ASSLTQGAGNTIY
13 | TRBV6-1 | ASSEIRGYGGEQY
13 | TRBV28 | ASSLLRGSNQPQH
13 | TRBV19 | ASSMTGTGANEQY